This is a list of T cell receptor beta chains from one sample in a study of control samples from healthy donors and cancer patients. Profiled with immunoSEQ multiplex PCR; TCRdb holds only in-frame clones, not every one. The sample yields about 84,000 clones, 90% to 95% seen once. Material for sequencing was blood. The source is a man between 45 and 60 years old in good health. Both conserved end residues are part of each CDR3. Each record gives: clone size, J gene, D gene, V gene, CDR3 protein, CDR3 DNA. The D gene is left open where the match is weak. Some rows have no size entry. The others give once, few or many, or a class for an expanded clone.

once | TRBJ2-1 | TRBD2 | TRBV5-1 | CASSLPSGGLGEQFF | TGCGCCAGCAGCTTACCTAGCGGGGGGCTGGGTGAGCAGTTCTTC
. | TRBJ2-7 | . | TRBV27 | CASRRTPLSYEQYF | TGTGCCAGCAGAAGGACACCACTCTCCTACGAGCAGTACTTC
. | TRBJ2-3 | . | TRBV29-1 | CSVEASTGSTQYF | TGCAGCGTTGAAGCGTCAACAGGGAGCACGCAGTATTTT
. | TRBJ1-4 | . | TRBV7-2 | CASSLQATNEKLFF | TGTGCCAGCAGTTTACAGGCCACTAATGAAAAACTGTTTTTT
many | TRBJ2-2 | TRBD2 | TRBV24-1 | CASSGLAGGRDTGELFF | TGTGCCTCCTCGGGACTAGCGGGGGGCCGGGACACCGGGGAGCTGTTTTTT
. | TRBJ1-1 | . | TRBV19 | CASSIEAAGRNTEAFF | TGTGCCAGTAGTATAGAGGCTGCAGGGAGGAACACTGAAGCTTTCTTT
. | TRBJ2-5 | TRBD1 | TRBV5-1 | CASSLSRDRDGETQYF | TGCGCCAGCAGCTTGTCCCGGGACAGGGACGGAGAGACCCAGTACTTC
once | TRBJ2-7 | . | TRBV5-6 | CASSSGDWSYEQYF | TGTGCCAGCAGCTCAGGGGACTGGTCCTACGAGCAGTACTTC
. | TRBJ1-6 | . | TRBV27 | CASRPPGNSPLHF | TGTGCCAGCAGACCCCCCGGGAATTCACCCCTCCACTTT
. | TRBJ2-2 | TRBD1 | TRBV5-4 | CASSPTRWGQDTGELFF | TGTGCCAGCAGCCCCACTCGGTGGGGACAGGACACCGGGGAGCTGTTTTTT
. | TRBJ1-2 | . | TRBV4-1 | CASSLRDRGNYGYTF | TGCGCCAGCAGCCTCAGGGATAGGGGGAACTATGGCTACACCTTC
. | TRBJ1-2 | TRBD1 | TRBV5-6 | CASSWGTGSAYGYTF | TGTGCCAGCAGCTGGGGGACAGGGTCTGCCTATGGCTACACCTTC
. | TRBJ1-1 | . | TRBV10-2 | CASSEYGNTEAFF | TGCGCCAGCAGTGAGTATGGAAACACTGAAGCTTTCTTT
. | TRBJ1-1 | . | TRBV3-1/TRBV3-2 | CASSRGVNTEAFF | TGTGCCAGCAGCCGAGGGGTGAACACTGAAGCTTTCTTT
. | TRBJ1-1 | . | TRBV11-3 | CASSHGRTEAFF | TGTGCCAGCAGCCACGGACGGACTGAAGCTTTCTTT
. | TRBJ1-4 | TRBD1 | TRBV3-1/TRBV3-2 | CASSPGTANPNEKLFF | TGTGCCAGCAGCCCCGGGACAGCCAATCCTAATGAAAAACTGTTTTTT
. | TRBJ1-6 | . | TRBV2 | CASSEGRGWSPLHF | TGTGCCAGCAGTGAAGGCAGGGGCTGGTCACCCCTCCACTTT
once | TRBJ1-6 | TRBD1 | TRBV7-9 | CASETGGNSPLHF | TGTGCCAGCGAGACAGGGGGTAATTCACCCCTCCACTTT
. | TRBJ2-2 | . | TRBV11-2 | CASSPGTGELFF | TGTGCCAGCAGCCCAGGGACCGGGGAGCTGTTTTTT
. | TRBJ1-1 | . | TRBV6-5 | CASTSLDGATEAFF | TGTGCCAGCACCTCCCTTGATGGGGCCACTGAAGCTTTCTTT
. | TRBJ1-2 | . | TRBV6-5 | CASSPGGYRYGYTF | TGTGCCAGCAGCCCCGGAGGGTACCGCTATGGCTACACCTTC
. | TRBJ1-3 | . | TRBV12-3/TRBV12-4 | CASSFSANTIYF | TGTGCCAGCAGTTTCTCTGCAAACACCATATATTTT
. | TRBJ1-6 | . | TRBV7-2 | CASSPLGQFYNSPLHF | TGTGCCAGCAGCCCCCTTGGACAGTTCTATAATTCACCCCTCCACTTT
. | TRBJ1-1 | TRBD1 | TRBV19 | CASSPGTANTEAFF | TGTGCCAGTAGTCCCGGGACAGCAAACACTGAAGCTTTCTTT
. | TRBJ2-5 | TRBD2 | TRBV7-2 | CASSLAGGVETQYF | TGTGCCAGCAGCTTAGCGGGGGGGGTCGAGACCCAGTACTTC
. | TRBJ2-7 | TRBD1 | TRBV5-1 | CASSLRQGSYEQYF | TGCGCCAGCAGCTTACGACAGGGTTCCTACGAGCAGTACTTC
. | TRBJ1-5 | . | TRBV3-1/TRBV3-2 | CASSQNEGQPQHF | TGTGCCAGCAGCCAAAACGAGGGTCAGCCCCAGCATTTT
. | TRBJ1-5 | . | TRBV24-1 | CATSDWNNQPQHF | TGTGCCACCAGTGATTGGAACAATCAGCCCCAGCATTTT
. | TRBJ1-5 | . | TRBV19 | CASSQFYSNQPQHF | TGTGCCAGTAGTCAGTTTTATAGCAATCAGCCCCAGCATTTT
. | TRBJ1-5 | . | TRBV6-2/TRBV6-3 | CASSYFGGSDQPQHF | TGTGCCAGCAGTTACTTCGGGGGGAGTGATCAGCCCCAGCATTTT
. | TRBJ2-1 | . | TRBV12-3/TRBV12-4 | CASRSPGVEQFF | TGTGCCAGCAGATCCCCAGGGGTAGAGCAGTTCTTC
. | TRBJ2-7 | TRBD1 | TRBV5-1 | CASSLRGQSYEQYF | TGCGCCAGCAGCTTGAGGGGGCAGAGCTACGAGCAGTACTTC
. | TRBJ2-1 | . | TRBV11-3 | CASSRTGSSYNEQFF | TGTGCCAGCAGCCGTACAGGGAGCTCCTACAATGAGCAGTTCTTC
. | TRBJ2-7 | . | TRBV5-6 | CASSLWTFSYEQYF | TGTGCCAGCAGCTTGTGGACGTTCTCCTACGAGCAGTACTTC
. | TRBJ1-2 | TRBD1 | TRBV19 | CASSPSGTDLYGYTF | TGTGCCAGTAGCCCCTCCGGGACAGACCTCTATGGCTACACCTTC
. | TRBJ1-5 | . | TRBV6-1 | CASSEARQVLHQPQHF | TGTGCCAGCAGTGAAGCTCGACAGGTCCTGCATCAGCCCCAGCATTTT
. | TRBJ1-4 | . | TRBV14 | CASSQESLSVGSEKLFF | TGTGCCAGCAGCCAAGAGAGTCTATCGGTCGGCAGTGAAAAACTGTTTTTT
. | TRBJ2-1 | TRBD2 | TRBV7-6 | CASSSSGGAFGDEQFF | TGTGCCAGCAGTTCTAGCGGGGGGGCGTTTGGGGATGAGCAGTTCTTC
. | TRBJ2-3 | TRBD2 | TRBV7-8 | CASSPSGLEGTDTQYF | TGTGCCAGCAGCCCTTCCGGACTAGAGGGCACAGATACGCAGTATTTT
once | TRBJ1-2 | . | TRBV19 | CASSTPASRGYTF | TGTGCCAGTAGTACGCCAGCTTCAAGGGGCTACACCTTC
. | TRBJ1-4 | TRBD1 | TRBV4-3 | CASSPGQGHEKLFF | TGCGCCAGCAGCCCAGGACAGGGGCATGAAAAACTGTTTTTT
. | TRBJ2-5 | . | TRBV9 | CASSVGTVETQYF | TGTGCCAGCAGCGTAGGAACGGTCGAAACCCAGTACTTC
. | TRBJ1-1 | . | TRBV6-6 | CASSYIEGSEAFF | TGTGCCAGCAGTTACATAGAGGGCAGTGAAGCTTTCTTT
. | TRBJ1-2 | . | TRBV18 | CASSPPTASYGYTF | TGTGCCAGCTCACCACCAACAGCTAGTTATGGCTACACCTTC
. | TRBJ1-2 | . | TRBV2 | CASSGLGQIYGYTF | TGTGCCAGCAGTGGTCTGGGACAAATCTATGGCTACACCTTC
. | TRBJ1-6 | . | TRBV10-2 | CASSVGSSYNSPLHF | TGCGCCAGCAGTGTAGGCAGTTCTTATAATTCACCCCTCCACTTT
. | TRBJ2-2 | TRBD2 | TRBV9 | CASSAGTSHGTGELFF | TGTGCCAGCAGCGCGGGGACTAGCCACGGCACCGGGGAGCTGTTTTTT
. | TRBJ2-5 | . | TRBV7-9 | CASSPQQTQYF | TGTGCCAGCAGCCCCCAACAGACCCAGTACTTC
. | TRBJ1-1 | . | TRBV5-4 | CASSLVGGARRKNTEAFF | TGTGCCAGCAGCTTGGTAGGGGGGGCAAGAAGGAAGAACACTGAAGCTTTCTTT
. | TRBJ2-5 | TRBD1 | TRBV6-2/TRBV6-3 | CASSQTGVGLETQYF | TGTGCCAGCAGCCAGACAGGGGTTGGATTGGAGACCCAGTACTTC
once | TRBJ2-3 | . | TRBV3-1/TRBV3-2 | CASRGGGDTQYF | TGTGCCAGCAGGGGCGGAGGGGATACGCAGTATTTT
. | TRBJ2-7 | . | TRBV10-3 | CAISKAQETYEQYF | TGTGCCATCAGCAAGGCACAGGAGACCTACGAGCAGTACTTC
. | TRBJ1-2 | TRBD1 | TRBV29-1 | CSGAQGTRGGYTF | TGCAGCGGGGCACAGGGAACCAGGGGGGGCTACACCTTC
. | TRBJ2-7 | . | TRBV11-2 | CASSPHTGYEQYF | TGTGCCAGCAGCCCGCATACTGGTTACGAGCAGTACTTC